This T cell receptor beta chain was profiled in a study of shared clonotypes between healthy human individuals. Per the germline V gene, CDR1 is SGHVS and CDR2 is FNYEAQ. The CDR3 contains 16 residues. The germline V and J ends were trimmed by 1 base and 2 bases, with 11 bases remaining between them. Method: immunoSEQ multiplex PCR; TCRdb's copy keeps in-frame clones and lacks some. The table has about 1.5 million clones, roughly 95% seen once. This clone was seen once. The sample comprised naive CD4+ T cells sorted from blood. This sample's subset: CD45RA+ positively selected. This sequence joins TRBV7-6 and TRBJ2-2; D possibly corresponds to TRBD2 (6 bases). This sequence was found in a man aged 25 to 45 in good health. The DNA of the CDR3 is TGTGCCAGCAGCTTAGGCGCTAGCGTAAACACCGGGGAGCTGTTTTTT. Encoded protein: CASSLGASVNTGELFF.